The source of this T cell receptor (beta chain) is a study of siplizumab effects on memory and regulatory T cells. Study results and caveats: The majority of clones, roughly 75-97% of proliferating CD4+ or CD8+ clones, lacked an assignable naive or memory phenotype. Naive T cells looked more diverse than memory cells, and they looked like major contributors to the alloresponse. Siplizumab gave mappable alloreactive CD4+ clones an average Treg-derived fraction of roughly 72%, against roughly 26% in controls.

Concerning this clone itself: Its target is unknown.

The assay looked at around 100,000 TCR templates in each sample. The assay was immunoSEQ multiplex PCR, and TCRdb's table has in-frame clones only and misses some. The sample lists around 82,000 clones, about 92% occurring once. This CDR3 comprises 15 residues. The ends were cut back, 7 bases at V and 5 bases at J, with 20 bases in the middle. CDR1 is SGDLS, CDR2 YYNGEE, per germline. This sequence originates from a human donor in good health. Sequenced input: CD8+ T cells sorted from blood. The chain uses TRBV9 and TRBJ2-3; D is perhaps TRBD2 (6 bases). The CDR3 DNA follows: TGTGCCAGCGGAGGAGGGCATCCCCCCGTAGATACGCAGTATTTT. The encoded protein is CASGGGHPPVDTQYF.